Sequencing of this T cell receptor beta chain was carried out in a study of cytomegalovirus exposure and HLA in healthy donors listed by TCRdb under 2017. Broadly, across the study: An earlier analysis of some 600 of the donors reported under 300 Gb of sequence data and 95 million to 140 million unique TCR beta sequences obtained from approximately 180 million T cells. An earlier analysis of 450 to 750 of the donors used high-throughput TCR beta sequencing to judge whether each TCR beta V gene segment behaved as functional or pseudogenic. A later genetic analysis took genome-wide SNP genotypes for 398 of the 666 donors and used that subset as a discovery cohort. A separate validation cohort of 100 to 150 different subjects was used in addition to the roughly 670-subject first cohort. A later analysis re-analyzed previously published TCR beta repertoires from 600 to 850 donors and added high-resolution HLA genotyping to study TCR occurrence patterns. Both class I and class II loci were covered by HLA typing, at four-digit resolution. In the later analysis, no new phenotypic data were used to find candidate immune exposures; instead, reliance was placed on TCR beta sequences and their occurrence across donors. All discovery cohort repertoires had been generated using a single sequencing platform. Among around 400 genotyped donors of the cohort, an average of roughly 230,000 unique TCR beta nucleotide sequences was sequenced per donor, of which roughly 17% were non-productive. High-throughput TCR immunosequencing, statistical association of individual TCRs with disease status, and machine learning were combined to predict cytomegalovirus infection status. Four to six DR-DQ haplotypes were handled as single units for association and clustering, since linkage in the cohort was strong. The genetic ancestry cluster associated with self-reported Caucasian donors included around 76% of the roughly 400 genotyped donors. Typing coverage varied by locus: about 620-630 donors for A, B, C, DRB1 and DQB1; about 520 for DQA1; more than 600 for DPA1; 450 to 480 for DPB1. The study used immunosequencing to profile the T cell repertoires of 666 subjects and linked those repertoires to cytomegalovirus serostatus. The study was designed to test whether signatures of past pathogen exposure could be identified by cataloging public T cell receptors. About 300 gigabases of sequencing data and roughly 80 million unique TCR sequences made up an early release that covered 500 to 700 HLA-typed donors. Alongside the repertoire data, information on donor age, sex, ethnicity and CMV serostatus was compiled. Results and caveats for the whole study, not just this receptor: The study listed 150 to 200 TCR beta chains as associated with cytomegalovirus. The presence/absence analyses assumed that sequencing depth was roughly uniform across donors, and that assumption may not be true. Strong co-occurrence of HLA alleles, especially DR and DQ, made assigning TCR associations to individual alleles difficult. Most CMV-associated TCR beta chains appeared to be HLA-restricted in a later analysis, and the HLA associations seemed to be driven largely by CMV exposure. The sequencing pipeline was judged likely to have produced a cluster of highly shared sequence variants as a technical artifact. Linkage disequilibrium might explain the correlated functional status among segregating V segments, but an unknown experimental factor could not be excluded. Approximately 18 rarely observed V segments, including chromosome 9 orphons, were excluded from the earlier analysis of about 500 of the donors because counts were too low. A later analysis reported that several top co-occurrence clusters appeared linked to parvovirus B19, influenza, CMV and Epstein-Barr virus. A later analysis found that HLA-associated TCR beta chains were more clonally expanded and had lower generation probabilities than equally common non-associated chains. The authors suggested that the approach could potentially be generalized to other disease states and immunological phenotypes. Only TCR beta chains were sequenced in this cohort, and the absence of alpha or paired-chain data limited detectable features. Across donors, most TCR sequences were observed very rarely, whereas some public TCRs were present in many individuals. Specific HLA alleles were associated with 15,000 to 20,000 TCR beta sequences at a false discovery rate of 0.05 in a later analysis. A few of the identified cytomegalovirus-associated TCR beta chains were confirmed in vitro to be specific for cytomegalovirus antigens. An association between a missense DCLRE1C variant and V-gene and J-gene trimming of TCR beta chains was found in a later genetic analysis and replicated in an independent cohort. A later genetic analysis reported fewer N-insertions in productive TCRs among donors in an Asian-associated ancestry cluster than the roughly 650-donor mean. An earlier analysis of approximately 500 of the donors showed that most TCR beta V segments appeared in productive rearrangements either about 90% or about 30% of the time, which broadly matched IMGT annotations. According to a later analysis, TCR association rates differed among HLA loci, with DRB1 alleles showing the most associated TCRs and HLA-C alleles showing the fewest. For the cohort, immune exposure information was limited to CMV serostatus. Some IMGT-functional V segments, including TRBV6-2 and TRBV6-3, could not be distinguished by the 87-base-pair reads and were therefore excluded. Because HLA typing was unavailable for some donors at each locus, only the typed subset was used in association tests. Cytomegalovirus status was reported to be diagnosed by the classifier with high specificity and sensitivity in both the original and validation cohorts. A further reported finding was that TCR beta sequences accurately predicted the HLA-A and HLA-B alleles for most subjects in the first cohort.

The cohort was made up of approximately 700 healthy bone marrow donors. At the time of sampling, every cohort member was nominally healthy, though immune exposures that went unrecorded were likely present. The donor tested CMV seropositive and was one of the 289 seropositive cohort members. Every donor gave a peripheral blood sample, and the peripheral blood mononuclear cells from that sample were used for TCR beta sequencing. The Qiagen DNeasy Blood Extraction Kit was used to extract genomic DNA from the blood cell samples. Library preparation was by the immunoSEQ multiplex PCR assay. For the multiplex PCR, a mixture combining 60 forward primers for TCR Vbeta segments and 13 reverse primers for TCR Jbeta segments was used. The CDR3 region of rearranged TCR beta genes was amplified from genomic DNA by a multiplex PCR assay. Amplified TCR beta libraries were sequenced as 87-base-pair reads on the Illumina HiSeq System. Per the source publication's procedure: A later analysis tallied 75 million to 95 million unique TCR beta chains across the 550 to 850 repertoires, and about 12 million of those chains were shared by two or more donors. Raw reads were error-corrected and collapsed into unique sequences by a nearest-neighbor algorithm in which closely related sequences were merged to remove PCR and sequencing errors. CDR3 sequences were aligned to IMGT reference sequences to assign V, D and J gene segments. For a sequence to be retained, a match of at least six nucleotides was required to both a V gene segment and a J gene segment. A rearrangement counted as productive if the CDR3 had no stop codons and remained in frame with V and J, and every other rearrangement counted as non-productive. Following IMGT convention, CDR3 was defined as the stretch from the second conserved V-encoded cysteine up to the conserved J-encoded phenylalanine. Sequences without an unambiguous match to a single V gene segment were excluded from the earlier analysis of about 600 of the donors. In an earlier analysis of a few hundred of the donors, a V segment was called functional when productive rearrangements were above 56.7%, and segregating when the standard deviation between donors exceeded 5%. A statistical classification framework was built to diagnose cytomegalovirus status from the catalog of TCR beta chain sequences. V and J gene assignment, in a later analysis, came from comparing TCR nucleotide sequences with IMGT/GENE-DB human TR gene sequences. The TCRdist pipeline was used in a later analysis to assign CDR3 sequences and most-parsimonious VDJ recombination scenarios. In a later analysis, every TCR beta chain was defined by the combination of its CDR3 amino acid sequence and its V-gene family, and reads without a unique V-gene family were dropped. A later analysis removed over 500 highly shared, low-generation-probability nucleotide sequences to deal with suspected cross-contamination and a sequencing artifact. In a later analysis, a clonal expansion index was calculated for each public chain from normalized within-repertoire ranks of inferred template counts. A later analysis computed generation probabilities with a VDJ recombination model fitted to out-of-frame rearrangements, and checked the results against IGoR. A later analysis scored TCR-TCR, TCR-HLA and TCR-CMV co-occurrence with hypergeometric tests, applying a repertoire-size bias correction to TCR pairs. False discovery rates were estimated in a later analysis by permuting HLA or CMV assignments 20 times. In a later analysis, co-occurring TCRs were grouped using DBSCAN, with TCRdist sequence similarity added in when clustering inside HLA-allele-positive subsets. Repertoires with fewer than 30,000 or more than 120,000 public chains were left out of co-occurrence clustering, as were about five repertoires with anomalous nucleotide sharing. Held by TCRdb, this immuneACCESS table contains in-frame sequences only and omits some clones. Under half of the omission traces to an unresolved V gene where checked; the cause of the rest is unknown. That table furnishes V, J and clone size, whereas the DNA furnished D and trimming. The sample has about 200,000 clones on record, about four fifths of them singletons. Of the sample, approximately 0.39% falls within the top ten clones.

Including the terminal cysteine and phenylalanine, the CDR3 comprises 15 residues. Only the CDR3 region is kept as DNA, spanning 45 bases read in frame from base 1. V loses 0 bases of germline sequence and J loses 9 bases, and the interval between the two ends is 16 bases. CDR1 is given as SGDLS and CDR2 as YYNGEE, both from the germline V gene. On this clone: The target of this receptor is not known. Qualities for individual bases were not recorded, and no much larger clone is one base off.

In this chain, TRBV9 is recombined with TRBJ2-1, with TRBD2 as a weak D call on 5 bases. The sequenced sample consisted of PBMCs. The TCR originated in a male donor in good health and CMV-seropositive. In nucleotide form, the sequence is TGTGCCAGCAGCGTAGGGCTAGCAGGTCGTGGTGAGCAGTTCTTC. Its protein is CASSVGLAGRGEQFF.